This TCR beta chain originates from a study of cytomegalovirus exposure and HLA in healthy donors. Across the whole study: Genetic ancestry analysis placed approximately 80% of the 398 donors that were genotyped in the Caucasian-associated cluster. Notes on the study in general: Later on, an analysis showed TCR association rates differing by HLA locus, with DRB1 the most and HLA-C the fewest.

In the PCR, 60 Vbeta and 13 Jbeta primers were used. Original processing methods: The authors later counted roughly 79 million unique TCR beta chains, some 9.9 million of them shared. Assay used: immunoSEQ multiplex PCR; TCRdb lists only in-frame clones, some missing. That table is the source of V, J and clone size, and D and trimming were worked out from the DNA. The data show about 160,000 clones, with 78% seen just once and about 3.1% held by the top ten. Healthy donors of bone marrow made up the group. V lost 0 bases and J 8 bases, leaving 26 bases between the germline ends. The CDR3 is 18 amino acids. Germline V gives CDR1 SGHRS, CDR2 YFSETQ. Comments on this clone: Its specificity is unknown.

The rearrangement links TRBV5-1 to TRBJ1-2; TRBD1 might be the D (5 bases). Specimen: PBMCs. This receptor was identified in a woman aged 50 to 60 in good health and CMV-seropositive. The CDR3 region is CASSLEGVWSQGLGGYTF. The DNA of the CDR3 is TGCGCCAGCAGCTTGGAGGGTGTTTGGTCCCAGGGTTTGGGCGGCTACACCTTC.